The text below deals with one T cell receptor beta chain. Its specificity is not known. Germline V gene sequence: CDR1 WNHNN, CDR2 SYGVQD (reference sequence). V was clipped by 2 bases and J by 2 bases, with 6 bases between them. The CDR3 is 13 amino acids. Method: immunoSEQ multiplex PCR; TCRdb's copy keeps in-frame clones and lacks some. The data contain about 69,000 clones, 85% to 90% of them seen just once; the ten biggest clones take up about 0.37%. These data come from a study of Tregs in tolerant kidney transplant recipients. Study-wide points: Biological reproducibility was not directly addressed, but technical replication error appeared minimal. Antigen-driven expansion was suggested because donor-specific Tregs expanded more than all Tregs in tolerant patients. Nucleotide sequences could not be compared across some patients' samples due to primer changes.

The chain uses TRBV10-1 and TRBJ1-2; D possibly corresponds to TRBD1 (5 bases). The clonotype originates from a human donor who received a combined kidney and bone marrow transplant. The specimen was CD4+ T cells from blood, collected before the transplant. The CDR3 reads CASSEAGNYGYTF. The CDR3 bases are TGCGCCAGCAGTGAGGCAGGGAACTATGGCTACACCTTC.